This T cell receptor (beta chain) emerged from a study of blood T cell repertoires in COVID-19. Background on the study: Nucleic acid was either cDNA or gDNA, and it came from T cells, B-cell-depleted T cells, or PBMCs.

Generated by immunoSEQ multiplex PCR, the TCRdb table keeps only in-frame clones and is missing some. Of about 140,000 clones listed, about 80% are singletons. The germline gives CDR1 SNHLY, CDR2 FYNNEI. CDR3 length equals 15 residues. The V and J ends lost 6 bases and 0 bases respectively, with 9 bases between them. The rearrangement links TRBV2 to TRBJ1-6, with a weak D call TRBD1 (5 bases). The origin of this receptor is a human donor in a cohort sampled during active COVID-19. The sequencing sample was made of peripheral blood. The CDR3 DNA sequence: TGTGCCAGCAGCGCAGGGTTCTCCTATAATTCACCCCTCCACTTT. This encodes CASSAGFSYNSPLHF.